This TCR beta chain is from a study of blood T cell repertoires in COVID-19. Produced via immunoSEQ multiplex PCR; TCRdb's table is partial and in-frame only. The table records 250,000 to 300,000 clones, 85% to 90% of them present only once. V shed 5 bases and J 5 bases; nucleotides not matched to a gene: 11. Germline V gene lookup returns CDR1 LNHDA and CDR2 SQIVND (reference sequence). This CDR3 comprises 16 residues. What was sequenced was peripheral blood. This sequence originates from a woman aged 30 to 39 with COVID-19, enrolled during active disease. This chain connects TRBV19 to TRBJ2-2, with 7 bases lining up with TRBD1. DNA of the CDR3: TGTGCCAGTAGTCTAACTGCAGGGGGAAGAACCGGGGAGCTGTTTTTT. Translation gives CASSLTAGGRTGELFF.